This TCR beta chain was captured in a study of shared clonotypes between healthy human individuals. In the study overall: There were three CD4 naive, three CD4 memory, two CD8 naive and one CD8 memory plates per donor.

About this clone: Antigen unknown.

Study-level results: What limited the represented genetic and exposure-history diversity was the small number of donors. Clonotype sharing across a few donors was observed for roughly 5% of naive CD4 clonotypes.

The CDR3 spans 15 residues. Trimming removed 4 bases from V and 1 base from J; junction bases left unmatched: 3. The V gene's germline CDR1 is KGHSH and CDR2 LQKENI. The split of CD4+ cells yielded CD45RA+ naive and CD45RA-negative memory subsets. Clones were sequenced by immunoSEQ multiplex PCR, and TCRdb holds only the in-frame ones, with some missing. The data show roughly 640,000 clones, less than 85% seen once. The gene calls are TRBV18 and TRBJ2-2; 7 nucleotides match TRBD1. Sequenced material: memory CD4+ T cells sorted from blood. Subset meaning: CD45RA-negative fraction. This clonotype was obtained from a woman in her 30s in good health. This CDR3 is CASSQQGMNTGELFF. As DNA, the CDR3 is TGTGCCAGCTCACAACAGGGGATGAACACCGGGGAGCTGTTTTTT.